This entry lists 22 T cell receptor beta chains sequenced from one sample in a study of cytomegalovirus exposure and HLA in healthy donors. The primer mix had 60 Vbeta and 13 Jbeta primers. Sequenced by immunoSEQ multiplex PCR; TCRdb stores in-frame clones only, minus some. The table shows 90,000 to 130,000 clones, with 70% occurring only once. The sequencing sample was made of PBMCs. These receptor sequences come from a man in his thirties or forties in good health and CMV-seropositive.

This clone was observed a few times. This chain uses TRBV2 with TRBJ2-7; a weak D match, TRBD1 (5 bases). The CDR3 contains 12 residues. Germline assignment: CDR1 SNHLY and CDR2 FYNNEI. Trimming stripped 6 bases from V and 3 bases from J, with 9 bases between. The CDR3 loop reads CASSRDSYEQYF. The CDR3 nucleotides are TGTGCCAGCAGCCGTGACAGCTACGAGCAGTACTTC.

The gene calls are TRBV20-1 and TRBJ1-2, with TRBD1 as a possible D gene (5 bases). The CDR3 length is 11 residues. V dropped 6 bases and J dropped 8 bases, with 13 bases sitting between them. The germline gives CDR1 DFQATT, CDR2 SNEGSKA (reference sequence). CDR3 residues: CSAGGTMGYTF. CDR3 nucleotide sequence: TGCAGTGCGGGGGGAACTATGGGCTACACCTTC.

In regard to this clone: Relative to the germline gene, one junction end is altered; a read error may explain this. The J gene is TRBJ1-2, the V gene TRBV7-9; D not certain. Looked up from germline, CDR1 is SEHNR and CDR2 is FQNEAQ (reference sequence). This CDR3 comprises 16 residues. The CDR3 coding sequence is TGTTCCAGCAGTTCCCTCGACGGGGATCGAAACTATGGCTACACCTTC. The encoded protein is CSSSSLDGDRNYGYTF.

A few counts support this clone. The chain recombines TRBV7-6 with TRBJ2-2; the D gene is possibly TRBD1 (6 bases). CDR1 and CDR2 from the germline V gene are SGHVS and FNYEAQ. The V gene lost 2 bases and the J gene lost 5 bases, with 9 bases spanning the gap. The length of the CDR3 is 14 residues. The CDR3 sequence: CASSLRQATGELFF. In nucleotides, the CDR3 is TGTGCCAGCAGCTTAAGACAGGCTACCGGGGAGCTGTTTTTT.

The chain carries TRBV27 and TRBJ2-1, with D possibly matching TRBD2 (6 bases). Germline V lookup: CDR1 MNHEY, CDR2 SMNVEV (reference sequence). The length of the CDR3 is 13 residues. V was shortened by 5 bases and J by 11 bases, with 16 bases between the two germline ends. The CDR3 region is CASSHPEGTQQFF. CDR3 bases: TGTGCCAGCAGTCACCCGGAGGGGACTCAGCAGTTCTTC.

CDR3 sequence: CASSLERGTGELFF. Written as DNA, the CDR3 is TGTGCCAGCAGCTTAGAGCGGGGGACCGGGGAGCTGTTTTTT. The chain has TRBV7-2 and TRBJ2-2, with TRBD2 matching 8 bases. CDR3 length: 14 residues. After removal of 1 base from V and 5 bases from J, the junction contained 0 bases not matched to a gene. Germline V gene sequence: CDR1 SGHTA, CDR2 FQGNSA. The full variable domain, rest sourced from reference TRBV7-2 and TRBJ2-2, is GAGVSQSPSNKVTEKGKDVELRCDPISGHTALYWYRQSLGQGLEFLIYFQGNSAPDKSGLPSDRFSAERTGGSVSTLTIQRTQQEDSAVYLCASSLERGTGELFFGEGSRLTVL.

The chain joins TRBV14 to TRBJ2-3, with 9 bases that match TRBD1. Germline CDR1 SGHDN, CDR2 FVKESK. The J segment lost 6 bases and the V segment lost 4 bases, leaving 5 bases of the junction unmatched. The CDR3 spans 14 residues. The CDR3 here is CASSPTGGEDTQYF. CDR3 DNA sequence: TGTGCCAGCAGCCCCACAGGGGGCGAGGATACGCAGTATTTT.

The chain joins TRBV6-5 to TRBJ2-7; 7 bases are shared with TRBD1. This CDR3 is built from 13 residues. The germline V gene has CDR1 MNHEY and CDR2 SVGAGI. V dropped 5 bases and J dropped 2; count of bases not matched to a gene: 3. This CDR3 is CASSKQGTYEQYF. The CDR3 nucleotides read TGTGCCAGCAGTAAACAGGGGACCTACGAGCAGTACTTC.

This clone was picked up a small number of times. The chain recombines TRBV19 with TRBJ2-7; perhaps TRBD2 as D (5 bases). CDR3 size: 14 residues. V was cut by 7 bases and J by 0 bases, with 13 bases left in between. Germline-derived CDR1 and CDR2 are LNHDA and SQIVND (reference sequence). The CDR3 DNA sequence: TGTGCCAGTACGGGAAGGGAATCCTCCTACGAGCAGTACTTC. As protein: CASTGRESSYEQYF.

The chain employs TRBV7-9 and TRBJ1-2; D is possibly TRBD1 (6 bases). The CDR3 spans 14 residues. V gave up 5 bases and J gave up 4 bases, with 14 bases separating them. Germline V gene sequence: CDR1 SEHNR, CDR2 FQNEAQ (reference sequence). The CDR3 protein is CASSPRTAPYGYTF. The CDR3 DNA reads TGTGCCAGCAGCCCCAGGACAGCCCCCTATGGCTACACCTTC. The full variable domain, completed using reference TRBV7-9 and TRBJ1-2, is DTGVSQNPRHKITKRGQNVTFRCDPISEHNRLYWYRQTLGQGPEFLTYFQNEAQLEKSRLLSDRFSAERPKGSFSTLEIQRTEQGDSAMYLCASSPRTAPYGYTFGSGTRLTVV.

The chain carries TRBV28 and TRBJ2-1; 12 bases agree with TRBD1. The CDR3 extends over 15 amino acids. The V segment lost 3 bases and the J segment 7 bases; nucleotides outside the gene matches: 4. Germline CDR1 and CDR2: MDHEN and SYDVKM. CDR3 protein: CASSLGQGAWNEQFF. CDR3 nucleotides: TGTGCCAGCAGTTTGGGACAGGGGGCTTGGAATGAGCAGTTCTTC.

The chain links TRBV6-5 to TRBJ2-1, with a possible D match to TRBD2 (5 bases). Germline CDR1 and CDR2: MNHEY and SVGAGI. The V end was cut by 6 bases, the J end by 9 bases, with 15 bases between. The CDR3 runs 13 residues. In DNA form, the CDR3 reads TGTGCCAGCAGCCAAGTAACAGAGGGTGAGCAGTTCTTC. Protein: CASSQVTEGEQFF.

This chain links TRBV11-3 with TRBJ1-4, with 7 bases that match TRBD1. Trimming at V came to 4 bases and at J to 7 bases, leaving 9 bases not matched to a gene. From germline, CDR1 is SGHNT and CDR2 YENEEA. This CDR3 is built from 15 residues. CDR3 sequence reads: CASSSRQGFVEKLFF. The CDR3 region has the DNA TGTGCCAGCAGCTCGCGACAGGGATTCGTTGAAAAACTGTTTTTT.

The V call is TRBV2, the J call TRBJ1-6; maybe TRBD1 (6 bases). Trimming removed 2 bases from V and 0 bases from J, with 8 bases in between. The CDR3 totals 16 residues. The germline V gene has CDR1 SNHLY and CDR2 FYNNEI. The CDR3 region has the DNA TGTGCCAGCAGTGAAAGGGGGAGCTCCTATAATTCACCCCTCCACTTT. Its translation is CASSERGSSYNSPLHF.

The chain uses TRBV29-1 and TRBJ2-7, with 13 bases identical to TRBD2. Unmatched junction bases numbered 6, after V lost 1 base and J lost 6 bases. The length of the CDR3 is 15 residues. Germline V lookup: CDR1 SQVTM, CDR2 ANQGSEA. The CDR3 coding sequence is TGCAGCGTTGAAGGCGGACTAGCGGGAGTCGGCGAGCAGTACGTC. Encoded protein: CSVEGGLAGVGEQYV.

This CDR3 reads CASSPDRGLRATEAFF. The CDR3 region has the DNA TGTGCCAGCAGTCCGGACAGGGGGCTTCGTGCCACTGAAGCTTTCTTT. V gene TRBV5-6 combines with J gene TRBJ1-1, with 11 bases that match TRBD1. With V trimmed by 5 bases and J by 4 bases, 10 bases remained unmatched. In germline, CDR1 is SGHDT, CDR2 YYEEEE. This CDR3 is built from 16 residues.

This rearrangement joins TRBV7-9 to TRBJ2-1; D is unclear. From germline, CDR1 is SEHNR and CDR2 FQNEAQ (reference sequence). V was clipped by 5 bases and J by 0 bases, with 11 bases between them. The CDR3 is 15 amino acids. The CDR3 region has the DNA TGTGCCAGCAGCCTCCAGTCTTTCTCCTACAATGAGCAGTTCTTC. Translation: CASSLQSFSYNEQFF.

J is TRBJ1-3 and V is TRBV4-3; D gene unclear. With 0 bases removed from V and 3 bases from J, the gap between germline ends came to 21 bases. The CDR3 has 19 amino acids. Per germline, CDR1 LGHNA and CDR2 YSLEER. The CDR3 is CASSQDMGRIANYGNTIYF. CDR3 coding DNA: TGCGCCAGCAGCCAAGATATGGGGAGGATAGCCAATTATGGAAACACCATATATTTT.

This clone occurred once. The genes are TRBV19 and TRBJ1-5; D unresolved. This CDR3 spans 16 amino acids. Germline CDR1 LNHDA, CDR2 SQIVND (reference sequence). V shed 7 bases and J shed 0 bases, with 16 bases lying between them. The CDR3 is CASTSSWQDSNQPQHF. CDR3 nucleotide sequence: TGTGCCAGTACCTCAAGTTGGCAGGATAGCAATCAGCCCCAGCATTTT.

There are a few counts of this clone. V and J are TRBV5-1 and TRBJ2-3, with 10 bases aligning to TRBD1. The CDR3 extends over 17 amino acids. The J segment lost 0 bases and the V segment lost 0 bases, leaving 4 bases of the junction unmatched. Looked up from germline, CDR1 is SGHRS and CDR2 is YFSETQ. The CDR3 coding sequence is TGCGCCAGCAGCTTGGCGGGACAGGGGTCTAGCACAGATACGCAGTATTTT. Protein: CASSLAGQGSSTDTQYF. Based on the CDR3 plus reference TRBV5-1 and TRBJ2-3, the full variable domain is KAGVTQTPRYLIKTRGQQVTLSCSPISGHRSVSWYQQTPGQGLQFLFEYFSETQRNKGNFPGRFSGRQFSNSRSEMNVSTLELGDSALYLCASSLAGQGSSTDTQYFGPGTRLTVL.

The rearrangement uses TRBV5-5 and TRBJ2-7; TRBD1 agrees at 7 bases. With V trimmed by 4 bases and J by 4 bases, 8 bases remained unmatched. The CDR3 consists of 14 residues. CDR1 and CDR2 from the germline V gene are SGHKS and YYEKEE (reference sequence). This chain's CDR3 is CASSQTGLGYEQYF. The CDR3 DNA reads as TGTGCCAGCAGCCAGACAGGGTTGGGGTACGAGCAGTACTTC.

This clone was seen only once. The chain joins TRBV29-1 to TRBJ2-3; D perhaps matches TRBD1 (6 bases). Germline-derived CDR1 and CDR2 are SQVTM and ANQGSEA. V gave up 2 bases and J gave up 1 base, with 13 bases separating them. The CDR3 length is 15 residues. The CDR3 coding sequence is TGCAGCGTTGAAATTCAGGGGTCGCGCACAGATACGCAGTATTTT. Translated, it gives CSVEIQGSRTDTQYF.